What follows describes a single T cell receptor beta chain. This sample is drawn from a study of blood T cells in healthy people across ages. Together with a sample-barcoded 5' primer, a J-beta primer mix was included in a second PCR lasting 7 to 11 cycles. Every single cDNA molecule received a tag from a template-switch adaptor with 12 random nucleotides. TCRdb re-called the 5' RACE reads with MiXCR, one entry per CDR3 protein. The table lists hundreds of thousands of distinct CDR3 sequences, approximately 60% of them singletons. Trimming at V came to 4 bases and at J to 4 bases, leaving 17 bases not matched to a gene. CDR3 length equals 19 residues. Germline V gene lookup returns CDR1 MNHEY and CDR2 SVGEGT.

Source material: blood. V usage is TRBV6-2 or TRBV6-3 and J usage is TRBJ2-7, with TRBD2 matching 12 bases. The sequence was obtained from a man aged 35-49 years in good health. The CDR3 loop is CASSFSFPSGRDRIYEQYF. In nucleotides, the CDR3 is TGTGCCAGCAGTTTCTCGTTCCCTAGCGGGAGGGATCGGATTTACGAGCAGTACTTC.